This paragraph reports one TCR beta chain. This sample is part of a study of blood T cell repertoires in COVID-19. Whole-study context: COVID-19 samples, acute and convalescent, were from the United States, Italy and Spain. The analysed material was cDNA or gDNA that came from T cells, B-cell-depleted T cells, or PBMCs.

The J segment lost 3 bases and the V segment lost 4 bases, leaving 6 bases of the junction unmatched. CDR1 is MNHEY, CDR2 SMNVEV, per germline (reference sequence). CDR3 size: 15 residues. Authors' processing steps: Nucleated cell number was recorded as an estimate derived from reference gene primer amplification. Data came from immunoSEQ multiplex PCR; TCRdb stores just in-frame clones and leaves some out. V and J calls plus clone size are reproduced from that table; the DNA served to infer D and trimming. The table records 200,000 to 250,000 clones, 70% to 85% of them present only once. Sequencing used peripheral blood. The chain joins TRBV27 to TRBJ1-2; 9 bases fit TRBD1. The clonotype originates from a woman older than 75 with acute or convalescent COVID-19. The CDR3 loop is CASSSQGAFHYGYTF. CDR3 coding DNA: TGTGCCAGCAGTTCACAGGGGGCCTTTCACTATGGCTACACCTTC.